Following are 6 T cell receptor beta chains from one sample sequenced in a study of blood T cell repertoires in COVID-19. Profiled with immunoSEQ multiplex PCR; TCRdb holds only in-frame clones, not every one. This table holds some 290,000 clones, 86% found once. The sequenced material came from peripheral blood. Source of these receptors: a woman aged 25 to 39 with COVID-19, enrolled during active disease.

Only a few counts were recorded for this clone. V gene TRBV20-1 combines with J gene TRBJ1-2; D unresolved. The germline CDR1 and CDR2 sequences are DFQATT and SNEGSKA (reference sequence). The CDR3 totals 9 residues. Written as DNA, the CDR3 is TGCAGGCATCGGTTTGGCTACACCTTC. Its protein product is CRHRFGYTF.

The chain has TRBV28 and TRBJ1-1; no clear D. CDR3 length: 12 amino acids. Germline V CDR1 and CDR2: MDHEN, SYDVKM. The V end was cut by 8 bases, the J end by 2 bases, with 9 bases between. CDR3 in DNA: TGTGCCAGCGCGGGAGGTAACACTGAAGCTTTCTTT. Residues: CASAGGNTEAFF.

This clone appeared once. V usage is TRBV24-1 and J usage is TRBJ2-1, with TRBD1 identical over 8 bases. Trimming at V came to 1 base and at J to 3 bases, leaving 7 bases not matched to a gene. This CDR3 contains 17 residues. CDR1 is KGHDR, CDR2 SFDVKD, per germline. CDR3: CATSDFSGQGNYNEQFF. The CDR3 coding sequence is TGTGCCACCAGTGATTTTTCCGGACAGGGAAACTACAATGAGCAGTTCTTC.

This rearrangement joins TRBV5-1 to TRBJ2-3, with D perhaps TRBD2 (6 bases). The germline CDR1 and CDR2 sequences are SGHRS and YFSETQ. The ends were cut back, 0 bases at V and 6 bases at J, with 14 bases in the middle. The CDR3 loop spans 15 amino acids. The CDR3 region is CASSLAETRGDTQYF. CDR3 DNA: TGCGCCAGCAGCTTGGCCGAGACTCGGGGGGATACGCAGTATTTT.

This clone showed up just a few times. The chain is built from TRBV7-9 and TRBJ1-6; the D gene is possibly TRBD1 (6 bases). V lost 2 bases and J lost 7, with 9 bases in between. Germline CDR1 SEHNR, CDR2 FQNEAQ (reference sequence). This CDR3 is built from 14 residues. Written as DNA, the CDR3 is TGTGCCAGCAGCTTATCTGGACAGAATTCACCCCTCCACTTT. Translated: CASSLSGQNSPLHF.

This chain uses TRBV30 with TRBJ1-2, with a weak D call TRBD1 (6 bases). Trimming left V 4 bases short and J 1 base short, with 16 bases between. The CDR3 extends over 15 amino acids. CDR1 is GTSNPN, CDR2 SVGIG, per germline (reference sequence). The CDR3: CAWMEGGARNYGYTF. The DNA for the CDR3 is TGTGCCTGGATGGAGGGGGGGGCCCGTAACTATGGCTACACCTTC.